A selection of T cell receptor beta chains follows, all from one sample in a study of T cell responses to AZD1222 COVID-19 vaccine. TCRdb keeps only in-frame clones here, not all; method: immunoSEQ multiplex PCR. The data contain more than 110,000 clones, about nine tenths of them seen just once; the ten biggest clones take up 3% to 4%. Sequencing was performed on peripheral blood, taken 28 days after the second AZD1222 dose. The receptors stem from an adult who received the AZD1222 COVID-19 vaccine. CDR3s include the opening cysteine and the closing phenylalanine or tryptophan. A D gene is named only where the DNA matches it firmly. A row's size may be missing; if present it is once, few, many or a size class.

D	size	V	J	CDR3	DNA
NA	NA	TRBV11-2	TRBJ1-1	CASSLVQPPNTEAFF	TGTGCCAGCAGCTTAGTTCAGCCACCGAACACTGAAGCTTTCTTT
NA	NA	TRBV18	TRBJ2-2	CASSPDQPRLARNTGELFF	TGTGCCAGCTCACCAGATCAACCTCGGCTAGCGAGGAACACCGGGGAGCTGTTTTTT
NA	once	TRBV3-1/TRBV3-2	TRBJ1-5	CASSQDGSSNQPQHF	TGTGCCAGCAGCCAAGATGGAAGTAGCAATCAGCCCCAGCATTTT
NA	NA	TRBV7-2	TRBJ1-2	CARGEGGNGYTF	TGTGCCAGGGGGGAAGGTGGTAATGGCTACACCTTC
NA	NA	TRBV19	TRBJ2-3	CASSMGQGADTQYF	TGTGCCAGTAGTATGGGGCAGGGCGCAGATACGCAGTATTTT
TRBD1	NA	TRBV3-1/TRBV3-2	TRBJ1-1	CASSQGTGLNTEAFF	TGTGCCAGCAGCCAGGGGACAGGATTGAACACTGAAGCTTTCTTT
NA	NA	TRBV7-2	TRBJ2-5	CASSLVGPETQYF	TGTGCCAGCAGCTTAGTAGGGCCGGAGACCCAGTACTTC
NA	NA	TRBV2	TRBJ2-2	CARPPPAGAGELFF	TGTGCCAGACCCCCCCCGGCAGGTGCCGGGGAGCTGTTTTTT
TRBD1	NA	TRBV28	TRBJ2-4	CASSTTGVENIQYF	TGTGCCAGCAGTACGACAGGGGTTGAAAACATTCAGTACTTC
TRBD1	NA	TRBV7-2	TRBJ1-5	CASSHDRGPGSNQPQHF	TGTGCCAGCAGCCATGACAGGGGGCCGGGAAGCAATCAGCCCCAGCATTTT
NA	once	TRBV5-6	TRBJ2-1	CASSFGDYNEQFF	TGTGCCAGCAGCTTCGGTGACTACAATGAGCAGTTCTTC
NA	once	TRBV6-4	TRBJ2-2	CASKNLANTGELFF	TGTGCCAGCAAGAACCTAGCGAACACCGGGGAGCTGTTTTTT
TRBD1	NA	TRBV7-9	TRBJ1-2	CASSLAGDRGRRHGYTF	TGTGCCAGCAGCTTAGCTGGGGACAGGGGGCGTCGGCATGGCTACACCTTC
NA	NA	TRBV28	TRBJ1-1	CASGDFLYTEAFF	TGTGCCAGCGGGGATTTCCTGTACACTGAAGCTTTCTTT
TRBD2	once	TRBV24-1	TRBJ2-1	CATSDNKLAGGIINEQFF	TGTGCCACCAGTGACAATAAACTAGCGGGAGGGATAATAAATGAGCAGTTCTTC
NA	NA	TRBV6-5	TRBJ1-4	CASSLGGRLTNEKLFF	TGTGCCAGCAGTTTGGGGGGGCGGCTGACTAATGAAAAACTGTTTTTT
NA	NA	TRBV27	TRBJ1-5	CASSLSDDLNQPQHF	TGTGCCAGCAGTCTAAGTGATGACTTGAATCAGCCCCAGCATTTT
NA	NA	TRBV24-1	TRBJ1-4	CATSDWGPNEKLFF	TGTGCCACCAGTGACTGGGGACCTAATGAAAAACTGTTTTTT
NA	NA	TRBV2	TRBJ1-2	CASSEAPDRPRDYGYTF	TGTGCCAGCAGTGAAGCGCCTGACAGGCCTCGGGACTATGGCTACACCTTC
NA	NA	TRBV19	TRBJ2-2	CASSIRTRSSGELFF	TGTGCCAGTAGTATTAGGACGAGGTCATCCGGGGAGCTGTTTTTT
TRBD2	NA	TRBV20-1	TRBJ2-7	CSASVGGSRHEQYF	TGCAGTGCTAGTGTGGGCGGGAGTCGCCACGAGCAGTACTTC
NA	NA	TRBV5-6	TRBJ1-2	CASSLGSANTNYGYTF	TGTGCCAGCAGCTTGGGGTCAGCCAACACTAACTATGGCTACACCTTC
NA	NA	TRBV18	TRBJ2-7	CASSLTKSSYEQYF	TGTGCCAGCTCACTGACAAAGAGCTCCTACGAGCAGTACTTC
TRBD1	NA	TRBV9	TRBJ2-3	CASSVGQGAWDTQYF	TGTGCCAGCAGCGTGGGACAGGGGGCTTGGGATACGCAGTATTTT
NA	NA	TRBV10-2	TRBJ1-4	CASSLDRSNEKLFF	TGCGCCAGCAGCCTCGACAGGAGTAATGAAAAACTGTTTTTT
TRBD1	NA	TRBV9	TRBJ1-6	CASSGAGTGAYPLHF	TGTGCCAGCAGCGGGGCGGGGACAGGGGCCTACCCCCTCCACTTT
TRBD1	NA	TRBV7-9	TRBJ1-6	CASSLVGQGFSAPLHF	TGTGCCAGCAGCTTAGTGGGACAGGGGTTTTCGGCACCCCTCCACTTT
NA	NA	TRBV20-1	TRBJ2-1	CSAGYNEQFF	TGCAGTGCCGGATACAATGAGCAGTTCTTC
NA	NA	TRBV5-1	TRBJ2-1	CASSLRMASWSSYNEQFF	TGCGCCAGCAGCTTGAGGATGGCCTCCTGGTCCTCCTACAATGAGCAGTTCTTC
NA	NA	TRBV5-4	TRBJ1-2	CASSLAGTLGGYTF	TGTGCCAGCAGCTTGGCCGGGACCCTTGGGGGCTACACCTTC
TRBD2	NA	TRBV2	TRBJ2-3	CATSEREGTDTQYF	TGTGCCACTTCGGAGCGGGAGGGCACAGATACGCAGTATTTT
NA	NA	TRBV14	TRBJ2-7	CASSAGAGEQYF	TGTGCCAGCAGCGCAGGTGCTGGCGAGCAGTACTTC
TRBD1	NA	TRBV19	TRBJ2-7	CASSIGTGFYEQYF	TGTGCCAGTAGTATCGGGACAGGGTTCTACGAGCAGTACTTC
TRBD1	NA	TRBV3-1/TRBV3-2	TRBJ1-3	CASSLTGENTIYF	TGTGCCAGCAGCCTGACAGGGGAAAACACCATATATTTT
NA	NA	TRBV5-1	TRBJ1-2	CASSLVPQTATNSYGYTF	TGCGCCAGCAGCTTGGTCCCGCAGACAGCGACGAATAGCTATGGCTACACCTTC
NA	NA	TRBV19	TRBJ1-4	CASSVTGATNEKLFF	TGTGCCAGTAGTGTTACAGGTGCAACTAATGAAAAACTGTTTTTT
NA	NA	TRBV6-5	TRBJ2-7	CASRVRDTQYF	TGTGCCAGCAGAGTGCGGGACACCCAGTACTTC